A single sample gave rise to the 25 T cell receptor beta chains below, sequenced in a study of blood T cell repertoires in COVID-19. Here immunoSEQ multiplex PCR was the method, and the copy in TCRdb shows in-frame clones only, minus some. This sample has about 220,000 clones, with roughly 88% found just once. Sequencing was performed on peripheral blood. These receptors all come from a middle-aged man with active or convalescent COVID-19.

The V and J genes are TRBV7-2 and TRBJ2-1, with D perhaps matching TRBD2 (5 bases). This CDR3 region has 16 residues. V was shortened by 2 bases and J by 0 bases, with 11 bases between the two germline ends. The germline V gene encodes CDR1 SGHTA and CDR2 FQGNSA. In DNA form, the CDR3 reads TGTGCCAGCAGCTTAATGGCGGGTGCCTCCTACAATGAGCAGTTCTTC. Its protein product is CASSLMAGASYNEQFF.

The chain joins TRBV7-2 to TRBJ2-5; D remains unclear. There are 14 residues in the CDR3. Between the trimmed V and J ends, which lost 2 bases and 1 base, there was a span of 8 bases. Germline CDR1 is SGHTA and CDR2 is FQGNSA. The CDR3 spells CASSLRRSQETQYF. Written as DNA, the CDR3 is TGTGCCAGCAGCTTACGGAGAAGCCAAGAGACCCAGTACTTC.

V is TRBV20-1 and J is TRBJ1-4; D gene unclear. The CDR3 consists of 11 residues. Germline CDR1 and CDR2: DFQATT and SNEGSKA (reference sequence). The V and J ends lost 5 bases and 8 bases respectively, with 9 bases between them. CDR3 region: CSALGREKLFF. The CDR3 coding sequence is TGCAGTGCTCTTGGGCGAGAAAAACTGTTTTTT.

CDR3 region: CASHRGGGGEKLFF. The CDR3 DNA sequence: TGTGCCAGCCATCGAGGGGGGGGCGGTGAAAAACTGTTTTTT. J is TRBJ1-4 and V is TRBV2; tentatively, D is TRBD1 (6 bases). CDR3 length: 14 residues. V was clipped by 8 bases and J by 7 bases, with 17 bases between them. The germline V gene encodes CDR1 SNHLY and CDR2 FYNNEI.

The chain recombines TRBV24-1 with TRBJ2-3; maybe TRBD1 (9 bases). This CDR3 has 18 amino acids. The V end lost 4 bases, the J end lost 2 bases, and 21 bases lay between the germline ends. In germline, CDR1 is KGHDR, CDR2 SFDVKD. In DNA form, the CDR3 reads TGTGCCACCAGTGACCCGACAGGGGGGACTAGGTACACAGATACGCAGTATTTT. Translated: CATSDPTGGTRYTDTQYF.

This chain joins TRBV27 and TRBJ1-1; perhaps TRBD1 as D (6 bases). CDR3 length: 15 residues. V lost 4 bases and J 0 bases, leaving 12 bases between the germline ends. The V gene's germline CDR1 is MNHEY and CDR2 SMNVEV (reference sequence). The CDR3 DNA reads TGTGCCAGCAGTTACACAGGGAAAATGAACACTGAAGCTTTCTTT. Amino acids: CASSYTGKMNTEAFF.

The chain employs TRBV27 and TRBJ2-1, with 8 nucleotides matching TRBD1. CDR1 and CDR2 (germline): MNHEY, SMNVEV (reference sequence). Unmatched junction bases numbered 9, after V lost 3 bases and J lost 8 bases. This CDR3 contains 15 residues. CDR3 loop: CASSLSDRGEDEQFF. CDR3 nucleotides: TGTGCCAGCAGTTTGTCTGACAGGGGAGAAGATGAGCAGTTCTTC.

The chain joins TRBV14 to TRBJ2-5, with D tentatively TRBD1 (8 bases). The V end was cut by 2 bases, the J end by 5 bases, with 15 bases between. CDR3 size: 15 residues. CDR1 SGHDN and CDR2 FVKESK come from the germline V gene. As DNA, the CDR3 is TGTGCCAGCAGCCAAACAGGGGGGGTCGGGGAGACCCAGTACTTC. Encoded protein: CASSQTGGVGETQYF.

With regard to this clone: Other DNA sequences of this sample code for an identical CDR3. V usage is TRBV6-5 and J usage is TRBJ2-1, with 12 bases identical to TRBD2. V gave up 6 bases and J gave up 4 bases; unmatched junction bases: 4. Germline V gene sequence: CDR1 MNHEY, CDR2 SVGAGI. This CDR3 region has 15 residues. The CDR3 DNA is TGTGCCAGCAGCCGTCTAGCGGGAGGGTACAATGAGCAGTTCTTC. Translation gives CASSRLAGGYNEQFF.

The J gene is TRBJ2-7, the V gene TRBV28, with D possibly being TRBD2 (6 bases). Germline-derived CDR1 and CDR2 are MDHEN and SYDVKM. Trimming left V 5 bases short and J 3 bases short, with 11 bases between. This CDR3 is 13 amino acids long. The CDR3 DNA sequence: TGTGCCAGCAGTCCACGGGGACTCTACGAGCAGTACGTC. Encoded protein: CASSPRGLYEQYV.

The rearrangement uses TRBV7-2 and TRBJ2-3; unclear D gene. Germline V lookup: CDR1 SGHTA, CDR2 FQGNSA. V lost 1 base and J lost 9, with 11 bases in between. The CDR3 covers 13 residues. This chain's CDR3 is CASSLVQARTQYF. CDR3 bases: TGTGCCAGCAGCTTAGTTCAGGCCCGGACGCAGTATTTT.

This clone was detected only a few times. The gene calls are TRBV6-5 and TRBJ2-1, with 7 bases fitting TRBD1. Germline CDR1 MNHEY, CDR2 SVGAGI. After removal of 10 bases from V and 8 bases from J, the junction contained 14 bases not matched to a gene. The CDR3 consists of 14 residues. CDR3 sequence reads: CATRDYRGEHEQFF. Written as DNA, the CDR3 is TGTGCCACCCGAGACTACAGGGGAGAGCATGAGCAGTTCTTC.

The V and J genes are TRBV9 and TRBJ1-1; possible D gene TRBD1, 6 bases. From germline, CDR1 is SGDLS and CDR2 YYNGEE. V was pared by 3 bases and J by 0 bases, with 15 bases between. The CDR3 loop spans 16 amino acids. CDR3 sequence: CASSARDIFMNTEAFF. In DNA form, the CDR3 reads TGTGCCAGCAGCGCCCGGGACATCTTCATGAACACTGAAGCTTTCTTT. The full variable domain, completed using reference TRBV9 and TRBJ1-1, is DSGVTQTPKHLITATGQRVTLRCSPRSGDLSVYWYQQSLDQGLQFLIQYYNGEERAKGNILERFSAQQFPDLHSELNLSSLELGDSALYFCASSARDIFMNTEAFFGQGTRLTVV.

The chain couples TRBV5-1 to TRBJ1-3; D is possibly TRBD1 (6 bases). V dropped 6 bases and J dropped 0 bases, with 10 bases sitting between them. Germline CDR1 is SGHRS and CDR2 is YFSETQ. The CDR3 has 14 amino acids. The CDR3 DNA follows: TGCGCCAGCACGGACAGCAACTCTGGAAACACCATATATTTT. This encodes CASTDSNSGNTIYF. Full variable domain (remainder filled in from reference TRBV5-1 and TRBJ1-3): KAGVTQTPRYLIKTRGQQVTLSCSPISGHRSVSWYQQTPGQGLQFLFEYFSETQRNKGNFPGRFSGRQFSNSRSEMNVSTLELGDSALYLCASTDSNSGNTIYFGEGSWLTVV.

With respect to this clone: Other DNA sequences of this sample code for an identical CDR3. The rearrangement links TRBV5-1 to TRBJ2-2; TRBD1 matches 7 bases. The CDR3 is 15 residues long. Germline assignment: CDR1 SGHRS and CDR2 YFSETQ. V lost 0 bases and J lost 1; bases outside the gene matches: 0. CDR3 nucleotides: TGCGCCAGCAGCTTGGACAGGGGGAACACCGGGGAGCTGTTTTTT. This gives the protein CASSLDRGNTGELFF.

The V call is TRBV15, the J call TRBJ2-1; D unclear. The CDR3 sequence is 13 residues long. The V end lost 0 bases, the J end lost 10 bases, and 10 bases lay between the germline ends. Germline lookup yields CDR1 LNHNV and CDR2 YYDKDF (reference sequence). The DNA for the CDR3 is TGTGCCACCAGCAGAGACCCCCTAGTCGAGCAGTTCTTC. It is translated as CATSRDPLVEQFF.

The chain joins TRBV7-2 to TRBJ2-7, with TRBD2 matching 15 bases. The length of the CDR3 is 17 residues. The ends lost 5 bases at V and 4 bases at J; junction bases unmatched: 9. The V gene's germline CDR1 is SGHTA and CDR2 FQGNSA. CDR3 residues: CASSPGGLAGGYYEQYF. CDR3 sequence (DNA): TGTGCCAGCAGCCCCGGGGGACTAGCGGGAGGATATTACGAGCAGTACTTC.

The chain joins TRBV6-5 to TRBJ2-1; possibly TRBD1 for D (6 bases). Trimming shortened V by 6 bases and J by 0 bases, and 6 bases separated the two germline ends. In germline, CDR1 is MNHEY, CDR2 SVGAGI. The CDR3 consists of 13 residues. The CDR3 sequence is CASRDSSYNEQFF. The CDR3 region has the DNA TGTGCCAGCAGGGACAGCTCCTACAATGAGCAGTTCTTC.

Only a few counts were recorded for this clone. The chain recombines TRBV19 with TRBJ1-5, with 11 bases lining up with TRBD1. This CDR3 spans 17 amino acids. V lost 7 bases, J lost 1 base, and 9 bases stayed unmatched. Germline CDR1 and CDR2: LNHDA and SQIVND (reference sequence). For the CDR3, the DNA is TGTGCCAGTATAAGGACAGGGGGCTCCCCGAGCAATCAGCCCCAGCATTTT. Translation: CASIRTGGSPSNQPQHF.

This clone was seen only once. The rearrangement links TRBV29-1 to TRBJ1-1, with D unresolved. Germline CDR1 is SQVTM and CDR2 is ANQGSEA. The V and J ends lost 7 bases and 5 bases respectively, with 11 bases between them. CDR3 length: 11 amino acids. The chain's CDR3 is CSAGSGTEAFF. DNA for the CDR3: TGCAGCGCTGGTTCGGGTACTGAAGCTTTCTTT.

The chain links TRBV2 to TRBJ1-1, with 7 bases identical to TRBD1. The CDR3 is 15 amino acids. CDR1 and CDR2 (germline): SNHLY, FYNNEI. The V and J ends lost 6 bases and 0 bases, in that order; junction bases with no gene match: 7. CDR3 region: CASRARQGVNTEAFF. CDR3 DNA: TGTGCCAGCAGGGCCAGACAGGGTGTGAACACTGAAGCTTTCTTT.

This sequence joins TRBV11-3 and TRBJ2-3, with TRBD2 matching 12 bases. The ends lost 5 bases at V and 3 bases at J; junction bases unmatched: 12. This CDR3 spans 18 amino acids. Germline CDR1 and CDR2: SGHNT and YENEEA. CDR3 DNA sequence: TGTGCCAGCAGCCCCGATTTGCCTAGCGGGAGGGTAACAGATACGCAGTATTTT. Translated, it gives CASSPDLPSGRVTDTQYF.

The V call is TRBV2, the J call TRBJ1-2; 7 bases are shared with TRBD1. The V and J ends lost 4 bases and 3 bases, in that order; junction bases with no gene match: 5. This CDR3 spans 14 amino acids. The V gene's germline CDR1 is SNHLY and CDR2 FYNNEI. The CDR3 DNA is TGTGCCAGCAGTGGGGGCAGGGGGGACTATGGCTACACCTTC. This sequence encodes CASSGGRGDYGYTF.

The chain has TRBV3-1 (or the pseudogene TRBV3-2) and TRBJ2-5; a weak D match, TRBD2 (5 bases). CDR1 is LGHDT, CDR2 YNNKEL, per germline (reference sequence). The CDR3 covers 15 residues. V gave up 3 bases and J gave up 7 bases, with 18 bases separating them. The CDR3 DNA reads TGTGCCAGCAGCCACCTAAAAGCCAGTCGGGGGACCCAGTACTTC. Amino acids: CASSHLKASRGTQYF.

A remark on this clone: Other DNA variants within this sample encode the same CDR3. The V call is TRBV7-2, the J call TRBJ2-5; 7 bases line up with TRBD2. This CDR3 spans 15 amino acids. Germline values: CDR1 SGHTA, CDR2 FQGNSA. The trim removed 0 bases at V and 2 bases at J, leaving 3 bases unmatched. DNA of the CDR3: TGTGCCAGCAGCTTAGCAGGGACTACACAAGAGACCCAGTACTTC. It is translated as CASSLAGTTQETQYF. The full variable domain, in which reference TRBV7-2 and TRBJ2-5 provide the parts outside the CDR3, is GAGVSQSPSNKVTEKGKDVELRCDPISGHTALYWYRQSLGQGLEFLIYFQGNSAPDKSGLPSDRFSAERTGGSVSTLTIQRTQQEDSAVYLCASSLAGTTQETQYFGPGTRLLVL.